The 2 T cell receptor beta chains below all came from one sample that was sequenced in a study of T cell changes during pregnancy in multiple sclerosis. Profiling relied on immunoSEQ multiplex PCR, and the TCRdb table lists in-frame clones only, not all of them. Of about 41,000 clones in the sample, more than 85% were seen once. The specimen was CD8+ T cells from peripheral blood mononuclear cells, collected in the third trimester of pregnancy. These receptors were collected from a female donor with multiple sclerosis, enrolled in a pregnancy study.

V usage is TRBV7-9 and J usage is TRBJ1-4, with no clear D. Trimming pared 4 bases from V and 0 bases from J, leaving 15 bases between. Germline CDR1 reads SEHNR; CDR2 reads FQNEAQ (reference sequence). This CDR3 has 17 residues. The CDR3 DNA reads TGTGCCAGCAGCTCAGGTTCCTTACGCACAACTAATGAAAAACTGTTTTTT. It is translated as CASSSGSLRTTNEKLFF.

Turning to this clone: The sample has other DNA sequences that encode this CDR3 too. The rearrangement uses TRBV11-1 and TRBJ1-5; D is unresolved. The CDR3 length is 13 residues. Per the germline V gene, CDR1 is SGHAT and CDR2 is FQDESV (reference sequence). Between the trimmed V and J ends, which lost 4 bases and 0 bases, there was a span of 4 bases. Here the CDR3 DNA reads TGTGCCAGCAGCTATAATAGCAATCAGCCCCAGCATTTT. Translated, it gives CASSYNSNQPQHF. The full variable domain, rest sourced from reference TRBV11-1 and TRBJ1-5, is EAEVAQSPRYKITEKSQAVAFWCDPISGHATLYWYRQILGQGPELLVQFQDESVVDDSQLPKDRFSAERLKGVDSTLKIQPAELGDSAMYLCASSYNSNQPQHFGDGTRLSIL.